This T cell receptor (beta chain) was observed in a study of shared clonotypes between healthy human individuals. As for the study in general: With ages of 18 to 49, the donors were a couple of women and a few men.

The study used 85 million or so PBMCs per unsorted sample for genomic DNA. About this clone: Antigen specificity is unknown.

With V trimmed by 2 bases and J by 4 bases, 15 bases remained unmatched. Germline lookup yields CDR1 MDHEN and CDR2 SYDVKM. This CDR3 is 19 amino acids long. General observations from the study: An anticipated effect of sequencing depth on clonotype sharing among donors was recognized.

As processed by the authors: Sequence data from immunoSEQ were junction-only and lacked quality scores; consequently, filtering differed. Using immunoSEQ multiplex PCR, the repertoire was profiled, and TCRdb retains in-frame clones only, with some absent. The V and J calls and clone size are taken from that table; D and trimming were inferred from the DNA. The sample has 450,000 to 500,000 clones, 79% seen once. The sequenced sample was PBMCs. This receptor was identified in a woman in her thirties or forties in good health. Some clones in this sample may be carry-over from other donors' samples. The chain has TRBV28 and TRBJ2-1; 9 nucleotides align to TRBD2. CDR3 DNA sequence: TGTGCCAGCAGTTTAGGGGCCCTAGCGGGGAGGGGCATTTACAATGAGCAGTTCTTC. This encodes CASSLGALAGRGIYNEQFF.